The rows below give T cell receptor beta chains drawn from one sample of a study of T cell changes during pregnancy in multiple sclerosis. Clones were sequenced by immunoSEQ multiplex PCR, and TCRdb holds only the in-frame ones, with some missing. This repertoire shows some 80,000 clones, around 96% found once; its top ten account for around 1%. The starting material was peripheral blood, obtained in the second trimester of pregnancy. These receptor sequences come from a female donor with multiple sclerosis, enrolled in a pregnancy study. CDR3s include the opening cysteine and the closing phenylalanine or tryptophan. D genes are given only for firm matches. Only some rows state a clone size, as once, few, many or a class for expanded clones.

clone size	J gene	D gene	V gene	CDR3 length	CDR3 protein	CDR3 DNA
NA	TRBJ2-2	TRBD2	TRBV10-1	16	CASSDRTSGNTGELFF	TGCGCCAGCAGTGATAGGACTAGCGGTAACACCGGGGAGCTGTTTTTT
NA	TRBJ2-7	TRBD1	TRBV19	14	CASSTGTGSYEQYF	TGTGCCAGTAGTACCGGGACAGGGTCCTACGAGCAGTACTTC
NA	TRBJ2-7	TRBD1	TRBV11-2	16	CASSLEGGQGGNEQYF	TGTGCCAGCAGCTTGGAGGGTGGACAGGGGGGGAACGAGCAGTACTTC
NA	TRBJ2-3	NA	TRBV19	13	CASSFGLTDTQYF	TGTGCCAGTAGCTTCGGTCTCACAGATACGCAGTATTTT
NA	TRBJ2-5	NA	TRBV28	17	CASSLPTLPTAGETQYF	TGTGCCAGCAGTTTACCAACCCTTCCCACAGCTGGGGAGACCCAGTACTTC
NA	TRBJ2-7	TRBD1	TRBV27	13	CASSHGTGGEQYF	TGTGCCAGCAGTCATGGGACAGGGGGCGAGCAGTACTTC
NA	TRBJ1-2	NA	TRBV29-1	9	CSVAGGNTF	NA
NA	TRBJ2-2	TRBD2	TRBV4-1	17	CASSQQTSAANTGELFF	TGCGCCAGCAGCCAACAAACTAGCGCGGCGAACACCGGGGAGCTGTTTTTT
NA	TRBJ2-1	TRBD1	TRBV7-2	15	CASSRDRATYNEQFF	TGTGCCAGCAGCCGGGACAGGGCCACCTACAATGAGCAGTTCTTC
NA	TRBJ1-5	NA	TRBV21-1	16	CASDQFRDRGFQPQHF	TGTGCCAGTGACCAATTCCGGGACAGGGGATTTCAGCCCCAGCATTTT
NA	TRBJ2-1	TRBD2	TRBV6-6	11	CASGSERESFF	TGTGCCAGCGGAAGCGAGCGGGAGTCGTTCTTC
NA	TRBJ1-4	NA	TRBV27	17	CASSLSGGGGPNEKLFF	TGTGCCAGCAGTTTATCGGGCGGGGGCGGACCTAATGAAAAACTGTTTTTT
NA	TRBJ2-1	TRBD2	TRBV11-2	19	CASSLVRTSGRRGPNEQFF	TGTGCCAGCAGCTTAGTCCGGACTAGCGGGAGGAGGGGGCCGAATGAGCAGTTCTTC
once	TRBJ2-7	TRBD2	TRBV9	17	CASSPSLGSGSLYEQYF	TGTGCCAGCAGCCCCTCGTTGGGTAGCGGGAGCCTATACGAGCAGTACTTC
once	TRBJ2-7	TRBD1	TRBV7-2	14	CASSLRGTDYEQYF	TGTGCCAGCAGCTTAAGGGGGACAGACTACGAGCAGTACTTC
NA	TRBJ1-1	NA	TRBV7-2	11	CASKTGLEAFF	TGTGCCAGCAAAACGGGACTTGAAGCTTTCTTT
NA	TRBJ1-1	TRBD1	TRBV9	15	CASSVATGGNTEAFF	TGTGCCAGCAGCGTAGCTACAGGGGGGAACACTGAAGCTTTCTTT
NA	TRBJ2-3	NA	TRBV6-5	14	CASSYGADGDTQYF	TGTGCCAGCAGTTACGGCGCAGACGGGGATACGCAGTATTTT
NA	TRBJ1-1	TRBD1	TRBV11-2	17	CASSPSTGATSYTEAFF	TGTGCCAGCAGCCCAAGCACAGGGGCGACCAGTTACACTGAAGCTTTCTTT
once	TRBJ2-7	TRBD2	TRBV27	13	CASKLAGPYEQYF	TGTGCCAGCAAACTAGCGGGCCCCTACGAGCAGTACTTC
NA	TRBJ2-3	TRBD1	TRBV7-8	15	CASIRTGGRTDTQYF	TGTGCCAGCATCAGGACAGGGGGTCGGACAGATACGCAGTATTTT
NA	TRBJ2-3	NA	TRBV21-1	17	CASSKPAGSTLTDTQYF	TGTGCCAGCAGCAAACCAGCGGGCAGCACCCTCACAGATACGCAGTATTTT
NA	TRBJ2-1	NA	TRBV5-1	14	CASSPQGERGEQFF	TGCGCCAGCAGCCCACAGGGGGAGCGGGGAGAGCAGTTCTTC
NA	TRBJ1-1	NA	TRBV6-1	11	CASSEKSEAFF	TGTGCCAGCAGTGAAAAGAGTGAAGCTTTCTTT
NA	TRBJ2-4	NA	TRBV9	16	CASSVSTGNIKNIQYF	TGTGCCAGCAGCGTCAGCACCGGGAATATCAAAAACATTCAGTACTTC
NA	TRBJ2-3	TRBD1	TRBV7-9	15	CASPGQGPGTDTQYF	TGTGCCTCGCCGGGACAGGGGCCCGGGACAGATACGCAGTATTTT
NA	TRBJ2-2	TRBD2	TRBV5-1	15	CASRGLARNTGELFF	TGCGCCAGTCGAGGACTAGCGCGTAACACCGGGGAGCTGTTTTTT
NA	TRBJ2-7	NA	TRBV30	15	CAWSPPRTVARGGYF	TGTGCCTGGAGTCCCCCTAGGACAGTGGCCCGGGGCGGGTACTTC